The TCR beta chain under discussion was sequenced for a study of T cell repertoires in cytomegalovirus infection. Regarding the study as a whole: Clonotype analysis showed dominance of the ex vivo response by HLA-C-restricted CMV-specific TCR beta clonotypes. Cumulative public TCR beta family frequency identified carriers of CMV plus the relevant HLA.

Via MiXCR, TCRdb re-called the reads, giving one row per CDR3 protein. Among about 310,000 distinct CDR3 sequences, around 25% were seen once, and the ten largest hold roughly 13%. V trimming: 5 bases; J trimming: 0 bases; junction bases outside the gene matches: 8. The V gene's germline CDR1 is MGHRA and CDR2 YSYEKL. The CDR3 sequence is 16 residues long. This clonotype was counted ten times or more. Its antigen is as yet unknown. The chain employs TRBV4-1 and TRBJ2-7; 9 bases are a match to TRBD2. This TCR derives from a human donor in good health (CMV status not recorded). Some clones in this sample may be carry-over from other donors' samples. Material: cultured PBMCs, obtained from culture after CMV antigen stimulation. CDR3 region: CASSKGVTSGSYEQYV. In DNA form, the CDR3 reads TGCGCCAGCAGCAAAGGGGTGACTAGCGGCTCCTACGAGCAGTACGTC.